This note documents a single T cell receptor (beta chain) sequence. The record originates from a study of blood T cell repertoires in COVID-19. Study details: Both acute and convalescent COVID-19 samples were obtained from the United States, Italy and Spain. Sources were T cells, B-cell-depleted T cells, or PBMCs; the material itself was cDNA or gDNA.

This table comes from immunoSEQ multiplex PCR, and its TCRdb copy is limited to in-frame clones, with some not included. Seen here are under 80,000 clones, approximately 86% observed once, and the top ten hold roughly 5.7%. This receptor was identified in a man aged 65 to 85 with acute or convalescent COVID-19. Specimen: peripheral blood.

CDR3: CASSPRAGVTYNEQFF. Here the CDR3 DNA reads TGTGCCAGCAGCCCCCGAGCGGGGGTGACCTACAATGAGCAGTTCTTC. The chain uses TRBV7-9 and TRBJ2-1; TRBD2 matches at 8 bases. Germline V gene sequence: CDR1 SEHNR, CDR2 FQNEAQ (reference sequence). V dropped 5 bases and J dropped 2; count of bases not matched to a gene: 8. The CDR3 has 16 residues.